The source of this T cell receptor (beta chain) is a study of Japanese encephalitis immunity and Zika vaccine responses (dated by TCRdb to 2020 to 2023). For the study in its entirety: The included participants were given three 5.0 ug doses of alum-adjuvanted ZPIV at weeks 0, 4 and 28. One dose of YFV vaccine (YF-VAX) was administered before ZPIV to 11 to 12 participants, and nine participants were flavivirus-naive. Two to three months ahead of the first ZPIV dose, more than 10 participants were given JEV vaccine (IXIARO) as a two-dose regimen with the doses 28 days apart. The study examined whether earlier vaccination against Japanese encephalitis virus (JEV) or yellow fever virus (YFV) influenced CD4 T cell responses to the Zika vaccine. TCR repertoires from a few flavivirus-naive individuals were additionally analyzed at weeks 2, 6 and 52 after the start of ZPIV vaccination. The stimulations used peptide pools from ZIKV structural proteins divided into flavivirus-conserved and non-conserved sets, or JEV or YFV peptides that matched the pre-vaccination. ZIKV peptides were 15-mers overlapping by 11 residues, selected for NetMHCpan/NetMHCII-predicted epitopes with affinity below 50 nM. Several representative participants from each pre-vaccination group were selected for TCR sequencing, using samples from week 0 (after pre-vaccination and before ZPIV) and week 52.

In this sample, this clonotype turned up many times. No much larger clone exists at a distance of one base, and base qualities are not known. Library creation used 5' RACE. Before sequencing, the TCRbeta libraries were pooled in amounts proportional to the number of cells sorted for each library. Total RNA from sorted cells was extracted with RNAzol RT, and cDNA was made with an oligo(dT) primer and a template-switching oligo. The TCRbeta V-CDR3-J region was amplified by PCR between a SMARTer oligo primer and a TCRbeta constant-region primer using Kapa HiFi. A second PCR added Illumina adaptors and sample-specific index barcodes, with HighPrep bead cleanup and Bioanalyzer confirmation of a roughly 650 bp band. Libraries were sequenced on an Illumina MiSeq with 2x151 bp paired-end reads. The authors processed their data as follows. Reads were demultiplexed with an in-house Java program, and TCRbeta annotations were assigned and clonotypes were counted with MiXCR. Repertoire overlap used Morisita-Horn indices from the R package vegan, with UPGMA clustering and Circos plots of recurring clonotypes. Shannon diversity and richness were normalized to the highest possible value given the input cell numbers, yielding values from 0 to 1. CDR3beta sequences were aligned using MUSCLE, distances were calculated using SeqinR, and multidimensional scaling was plotted in R. TCRdb ran its own pipeline on the public reads, namely fastp trimming at Q25 and MiXCR clone calling, and kept in-frame beta chains. Each entry merges the rows of one CDR3 protein and shows their most common DNA and genes. The V and J calls were determined by TCRdb, not by the authors. Present in this sample are 1,500 to 2,000 distinct CDR3 sequences, about 6.4% of which were seen just once. Around 30% of the sample lies in the top ten.

V and J lose 0 bases and 5 bases, and a span of 16 bases separates them. The CDR3 covers 16 residues, taking in both the cysteine and the phenylalanine. Here the CDR3 DNA is all that survives: 48 bases in frame from base 1. From a lookup of the germline V gene, CDR1 and CDR2 are LGHNA and YNFKEQ. Overall study results and their limits: Compared with YFV-pre-vaccinated donors, JEV-pre-vaccinated donors had higher repertoire similarity across time-points and stimulations, indicating that more clonotypes were common to ZIKV and JEV stimulation. Only a few individuals showed CD8 T cell responses to the ZIKV peptide pools, and those responses were of very low magnitude. Peptide-pool deconvolution was not performed because of sample size limitations, and consequently the individual peptides driving cross-reactive responses were not identified. Samples clustered by participant with no similarity between individuals, suggesting no public TCRs were detected. After ZPIV, a significant decrease in repertoire richness of CD4 T cells responding to conserved ZIKV epitopes was observed in JEV-pre-vaccinated donors. Rather than the whole vaccinated cohort, the analysis covered just a subset of trial participants, namely those who received three doses and had adequate samples.

PBMCs were stained with CellTrace CFSE and grown for approximately 6 days in RPMI containing around 8.1% human serum and peptide pools at 1 ug/mL each. On a BD FACSAria, proliferating CD4 T cells were sorted without fixation as live CD56-CD19-CD16-CD3+CD4+ CFSE-low cells. Enrolled adults were healthy and were found to be seronegative for ZIKV, JEV, YFV, DENV and WNV by microneutralization screening. The samples were drawn from a phase 1 trial of an alum-adjuvanted Zika purified-inactivated virus (ZPIV) vaccine that was randomized, double-blinded and placebo-controlled. Peripheral blood mononuclear cells were isolated using a standard procedure and then kept frozen in liquid nitrogen until they were used.

The TCR originated in an adult woman who received an inactivated Zika virus vaccine. This chain joins TRBV4-2 to TRBJ2-5; 7 matching bases give a weak D call of TRBD2. This material consisted of antigen-activated CD4+ T cells from blood, cultured, taken during a Zika inactivated vaccine study. The encoded CDR3 is CASSQDVRGGWETQYF. The nucleotide sequence is TGTGCCAGCAGCCAAGATGTGAGGGGGGGCTGGGAGACCCAGTACTTC.